This TCR beta chain stems from a study of CD8+ T cells in alopecia areata. Study summary: Those patients who were treated received oral tofacitinib, which was given at 5 to 10 mg twice daily for moderate-to-severe alopecia areata. The protocol delivered tofacitinib for 6 to 18 months, then withdrew it for 6 months. General study results and limits: Expanded CD8+ clones among the top 100, as well as scalp clonality, were significantly decreased by tofacitinib.

Treatment: oral pan-JAK inhibitor, 5-10 mg twice daily. Germline CDR1 MNHNY, CDR2 SVGAGI (reference sequence). The CDR3 sequence is 14 residues long. Trimming cost V 4 bases and J 0 bases, with 4 bases left between them. Reverse transcribed after extraction, RNA yielded cDNA as the sequencing template. Sequenced by immunoSEQ multiplex PCR; TCRdb stores in-frame clones only, minus some. The sample lists 140,000 to 150,000 clones; about 59% were seen once. Concerning this clone itself: Its cognate antigen is unknown.

The chain couples TRBV6-6 to TRBJ2-6; D is uncertain. Sequencing used CD8+ T cells sorted from blood, obtained at week 4, from a patient treated with tofacitinib. The sequence was collected from a human donor with alopecia areata. CDR3 in amino acids: CASSWNSGANVLTF. In DNA form, the CDR3 reads TGTGCCAGCAGTTGGAACTCTGGGGCCAACGTCCTGACTTTC.